The clone carrying this TCR beta chain occurred many times. The antigen remains undetermined. From the germline J gene comes the end of the CDR3, since the read stops 3 residues before it. Replacement immunoglobulin had been given to every CVID subject for at least one year. The source of the sample is a study of T cell clonality in common variable immunodeficiency. Overall study findings and caveats: Reportedly, TCR beta sequences from common variable immunodeficiency showed fewer deletions and N-nucleotide insertions. Patient heterogeneity in the CVID cohort limited correlations between repertoire features and clinical complications. TCRbeta clonality was increased in CVID versus healthy controls. Compared with controls, CVID subjects had fewer shared TCRbeta clones.

Assay: immunoSEQ multiplex PCR; the TCRdb copy retains only in-frame clones and omits some. The record shows about 21,000 clones for this sample, with no singletons present. Germline values: CDR1 MNHEY, CDR2 SMNVEV (reference sequence). V shed 1 base and J shed 4 bases, with 13 bases lying between them. The length of the CDR3 is 15 residues. The sequenced material came from peripheral blood mononuclear cells. This TCR was sampled from a human donor with common variable immunodeficiency. The V gene is TRBV27, the J gene TRBJ2-5; the D gene is possibly TRBD2 (5 bases). The CDR3 bases that were read are TGTGCCAGCAGTTTATGGAGCGGAATTCGAGAGACC. Translation: CASSLWSGIRET. The CDR3, in full, reads CASSLWSGIRETQYF.